The source of this TCR beta chain is a study of blood T cell repertoires in COVID-19. Study-wide background: Recovered Cohort 3 donors showed two negative PCRs, clearance, or symptom resolution. COVID-19 samples from acute and convalescent phases originated in the United States, Italy and Spain.

Sequenced by immunoSEQ multiplex PCR; TCRdb stores in-frame clones only, minus some. The sample shows over 250,000 clones, 88% of them seen only once. CDR1 MDHEN and CDR2 SYDVKM come from the germline V gene. The ends lost 6 bases at V and 7 bases at J; junction bases unmatched: 2. This CDR3 is built from 12 residues. Sequencing was performed on PBMCs or T cells enriched from blood (not recorded which). The TCR comes from a woman aged 55-70 years in a cohort exposed to, infected with or recovered from COVID-19 (not recorded which). The chain combines TRBV28 with TRBJ2-1; 8 bases line up with TRBD1. The CDR3 sequence is CASRNRGNEQFF. The CDR3 region has the DNA TGTGCCAGCAGAAACAGGGGGAATGAGCAGTTCTTC.